This TCR beta chain was obtained from a study of T cells in Graves' hyperthyroidism and ophthalmopathy. This clonotype showed up just a few times. J was trimmed by 4 bases and V by 0 bases; bases with no gene match: 8. The CDR3 length is 15 residues. CDR1 and CDR2 from the germline V gene are DFQATT and SNEGSKA (reference sequence). Authors of the study amplified TCR beta CDR3 regions from RNA transcripts. An initial round of RT-PCR targeting the TCR CDR3 relied on the HTBI primer set. TCRdb itself ran the multiplex PCR reads through MiXCR, one entry per CDR3 protein. The repertoire has about 680,000 distinct CDR3 sequences, over 35% of them found once; the top ten carry 30% to 40%. The authors deemed Graves' hyperthyroidism stable absent ophthalmopathy progression within 18 months.

The sample taken for sequencing was blood. The receptor's source is a woman aged 35 to 49 with Graves' hyperthyroidism. The rearrangement links TRBV20-1 to TRBJ1-1, with 7 bases aligning to TRBD1. This CDR3 is CSARDIRAGGTEAFF. As DNA, the CDR3 is TGCAGTGCTAGAGATATTCGCGCAGGGGGCACTGAAGCTTTCTTT.